A few counts support the clone carrying this TCR beta chain. The entry originates in a study of blood T cells in healthy people across ages. The use of a sample-barcoded 5' primer and a J-beta primer mix characterized a second PCR of roughly 6 to 11 cycles. TCRdb processed the 5' RACE reads anew with MiXCR; each CDR3 protein has one entry. The repertoire consists of approximately 290,000 distinct CDR3 sequences, with less than 30% occurring once and the leading ten covering 29%. The sequence derives from a woman in her 70s in good health. Sequencing was done on a sample of blood.

CDR3 region: CASSQDRYPRGTEAFF. Written as DNA, the CDR3 is TGTGCCAGCAGCCAAGACAGGTATCCCCGCGGGACTGAAGCTTTCTTT. The V call is TRBV6-1, the J call TRBJ1-1; D might be TRBD1 (6 bases). Trimming cost V 6 bases and J 5 bases, with 22 bases left between them. This CDR3 has 16 amino acids. Germline CDR1 reads MNHNS; CDR2 reads SASEGT.